Here is one TCR beta chain with its context. Its antigen is as yet unknown. The protocol was immunoSEQ multiplex PCR, while the TCRdb copy is restricted to in-frame clones and leaves out a portion. The table lists roughly 130,000 clones, 80% to 95% of them singletons. These data come from a study of T cell responses to AZD1222 COVID-19 vaccine. General study results and limits: Spike-wide vaccine-associated CD4 TCRs dominated at 160-218 and 743-854.

V dropped 4 bases and J dropped 6; count of bases not matched to a gene: 10. This CDR3 is 16 amino acids long. Germline loops: CDR1 SGHDT, CDR2 YYEEEE. The clonotype comes from an adult who received the AZD1222 COVID-19 vaccine. The V call is TRBV5-6, the J call TRBJ2-3; 11 bases match TRBD1. The sequences come from peripheral blood, collected 28 days after the second AZD1222 dose. CDR3 coding DNA: TGTGCCAGCAGCCGCCGGGACAGGGGGAGTAAGGATACGCAGTATTTT. This codes for CASSRRDRGSKDTQYF.